What follows are 9 T cell receptor beta chains derived from one specimen sequenced in a study of human T cells and chemical hapten exposure. Time point described: patch test 1, 2 weeks after DPC sensitization. Regarding treatment: therapeutic diphenylcyclopropenone sensitization with weekly scalp DPC. TCRdb analysed the RACE reads with MiXCR anew, one entry per CDR3 protein. The sample includes some 380,000 distinct CDR3 sequences, roughly 4.8% of them seen just once. The input for sequencing was whole blood, taken in connection with sensitization to the hapten diphenylcyclopropenone (DPC). Receptor source: a woman between 50 and 59 years old with alopecia areata. Some clones in this sample may be carry-over from other donors' samples.

In this sample, this clonotype turned up many times. The rearrangement joins TRBV27 to TRBJ2-1; D is possibly TRBD1 (5 bases). This CDR3 comprises 15 residues. Germline values: CDR1 MNHEY, CDR2 SMNVEV (reference sequence). With 2 bases removed from V and 8 bases from J, the gap between germline ends came to 16 bases. The DNA for the CDR3 is TGTGCCAGCAGTTTAGTTGGTACAGGAAAGGATGAGCAGTTCTTC. The encoded protein is CASSLVGTGKDEQFF.

This clonotype has ten or more counts. V usage is TRBV20-1 and J usage is TRBJ1-1, with a possible D match to TRBD1 (5 bases). V was clipped by 6 bases and J by 4 bases, with 12 bases between them. CDR1 and CDR2 from the germline V gene are DFQATT and SNEGSKA (reference sequence). The CDR3 has 12 residues. As DNA, the CDR3 is TGCAGTGCGGGGCCTCCGGGCACTGAAGCTTTCTTT. It encodes CSAGPPGTEAFF.

This clonotype was found many times. This sequence joins TRBV9 and TRBJ1-1; a possible D gene is TRBD1 (6 bases). There are 14 residues in the CDR3. Trimming left V 3 bases short and J 0 bases short, with 9 bases between. Germline values: CDR1 SGDLS, CDR2 YYNGEE. CDR3 DNA: TGTGCCAGCAGCGAGGACAGCTTGAACACTGAAGCTTTCTTT. It codes for CASSEDSLNTEAFF.

This clonotype was recorded a few times. The chain links TRBV3-1 to TRBJ2-5; D gene ambiguous. V lost 4 bases and J 3 bases, leaving 12 bases between the germline ends. CDR1 is LGHDT, CDR2 YNNKEL, per germline (reference sequence). The CDR3 extends over 14 amino acids. This CDR3 is CASSLGKYKETQYF. DNA for the CDR3: TGTGCCAGCAGCCTGGGCAAATACAAAGAGACCCAGTACTTC.

CDR3 nucleotides: TGCAGTGCCCGCATGGACGACTACGAGCAGTACTTC. The encoded protein is CSARMDDYEQYF. This rearrangement joins TRBV20-1 to TRBJ2-7; D ambiguous. Trimming took off 6 bases at V and 3 bases at J, with 12 bases between the two ends. Germline-derived CDR1 and CDR2 are DFQATT and SNEGSKA (reference sequence). There are 12 residues in the CDR3.

This clonotype was recorded a few times. V gene TRBV7-2 combines with J gene TRBJ2-3; no clear D. Trimming removed 0 bases from V and 0 bases from J, with 7 bases in between. The germline gives CDR1 SGHTA, CDR2 FQGNSA. This CDR3 contains 15 residues. CDR3 sequence: CASSLALSSTDTQYF. The CDR3, as DNA: TGTGCCAGCAGCTTAGCACTCTCTAGCACAGATACGCAGTATTTT.

This clonotype has just a few counts. The CDR3 DNA follows: TGTGCCAGCTCACCCCCAGCGGGGGCTGGAAACACCATATATTTT. As protein: CASSPPAGAGNTIYF. The V call is TRBV18, the J call TRBJ1-3, with a tentative D call TRBD1 (5 bases). Per the germline V gene, CDR1 is KGHSH and CDR2 is LQKENI. The CDR3 extends over 15 amino acids. V lost 3 bases and J 2 bases, leaving 11 bases between the germline ends.

This clonotype occurred a few times. The chain is built from TRBV13 and TRBJ2-2, with D perhaps assigned TRBD1 or TRBD2 (5 bases each). V was shortened by 7 bases and J by 6 bases, with 12 bases between the two germline ends. Germline V gene sequence: CDR1 PRHDT, CDR2 FYEKMQ (reference sequence). The CDR3 totals 13 residues. CDR3 nucleotide sequence: TGTGCCAGCACCTTTGGGGGAGCCGGGGAGCTGTTTTTT. Amino acids: CASTFGGAGELFF.

This clonotype was counted ten times or more. The chain combines TRBV11-2 with TRBJ2-2; D is perhaps TRBD2 (6 bases). The CDR3 is 15 residues long. Per the germline V gene, CDR1 is SGHAT and CDR2 is FQNNGV. V shed 3 bases and J shed 5 bases, with 13 bases lying between them. The CDR3: CASSFAGLGTGELFF. The CDR3, as DNA: TGTGCCAGCAGCTTTGCGGGATTAGGGACCGGGGAGCTGTTTTTT.